This is a list of T cell receptor beta chains from one sample in a study of cytomegalovirus exposure and HLA in healthy donors. Clones were sequenced by immunoSEQ multiplex PCR, and TCRdb holds only the in-frame ones, with some missing. The repertoire holds 180,000 or so clones, with about 75% as singletons. Sequenced input: PBMCs. The source of these receptors is a woman aged 40-49 years in good health and CMV-seropositive. The CDR3 runs from the conserved cysteine through the conserved F or W. D genes are given only for firm matches. Size values are once, few and many counts, or a class for expanded clones, and some rows have none.

.	TRBV14	TRBJ1-1	.	CASSRNRANTEAFF	TGTGCCAGCAGTCGCAACAGGGCAAACACTGAAGCTTTCTTT
.	TRBV6-5	TRBJ1-1	.	CASSLAAGDTEAFF	TGTGCCAGCAGTCTGGCTGCCGGAGACACTGAAGCTTTCTTT
TRBD1	TRBV6-1	TRBJ1-2	.	CASSGTGGSYTF	TGTGCCAGCAGCGGGACAGGGGGGAGCTACACCTTC
TRBD2	TRBV5-1	TRBJ2-1	few	CASSKGLAGGPDSEQFF	TGCGCCAGCAGCAAGGGACTAGCGGGAGGGCCGGACAGTGAGCAGTTCTTC
.	TRBV27	TRBJ2-7	once	CASSFRGLLYEQYF	TGTGCCAGCAGTTTTCGGGGTCTCCTTTACGAGCAGTACTTC
TRBD2	TRBV29-1	TRBJ2-7	.	CSASGLAGDEQYF	TGCAGCGCATCGGGACTAGCGGGAGACGAGCAGTACTTC
TRBD1	TRBV5-4	TRBJ1-2	.	CASSLGPRRTGGNYGYTF	TGTGCCAGCAGCTTGGGCCCCCGCCGGACAGGGGGCAACTATGGCTACACCTTC
TRBD1	TRBV28	TRBJ2-2	.	CASSFYRGGTGELFF	TGTGCCAGCAGTTTCTACAGGGGTGGCACCGGGGAGCTGTTTTTT
.	TRBV28	TRBJ2-7	.	CASSLSVTSYEQYF	TGTGCCAGCAGTTTATCGGTCACCTCCTACGAGCAGTACTTC
TRBD2	TRBV10-3	TRBJ2-7	.	CAIMGGSSYEQYF	TGTGCCATCATGGGCGGGAGCTCCTACGAGCAGTACTTC
TRBD1	TRBV5-1	TRBJ2-3	.	CASSFRTGGFSDTQYF	TGCGCCAGCAGCTTCCGGACAGGGGGCTTCTCAGATACGCAGTATTTT
TRBD1	TRBV19	TRBJ1-4	.	CASRDRGRSLNEKLFF	TGTGCCAGTCGGGACAGGGGGCGCTCCCTTAATGAAAAACTGTTTTTT
TRBD1	TRBV30	TRBJ1-5	few	CAWGPGQASNQPQHF	TGTGCCTGGGGCCCGGGACAGGCGAGCAATCAGCCCCAGCATTTT
TRBD2	TRBV30	TRBJ2-2	.	CAWSVTSGSFGELFF	TGTGCCTGGAGTGTGACTAGCGGGAGCTTCGGGGAGCTGTTTTTT
TRBD2	TRBV27	TRBJ2-7	.	CASSLYGTSESYEQYF	TGTGCCAGCAGTTTGTACGGGACTAGCGAGTCCTACGAGCAGTACTTC
.	TRBV21-1	TRBJ2-7	once	CASSKGPWRYEQYF	TGTGCCAGCAGTAAGGGGCCATGGCGATACGAGCAGTACTTC
.	TRBV6-1	TRBJ1-3	.	CASSEDPGYGNTIYF	TGTGCCAGCAGTGAAGATCCCGGGTACGGAAACACCATATATTTT
TRBD1	TRBV9	TRBJ2-1	.	CASSEGALSEQFF	TGTGCCAGCAGCGAGGGGGCGCTTAGCGAGCAGTTCTTC
.	TRBV11-3	TRBJ2-2	.	CASSPTPGDTGELFF	TGTGCCAGCAGCCCCACTCCAGGGGACACCGGGGAGCTGTTTTTT
.	TRBV6-6	TRBJ1-2	.	CASSYSGAAGNTAF	TGTGCCAGCAGTTACTCGGGGGCGGCAGGGAATACCGCCTTC
TRBD1	TRBV7-9	TRBJ2-5	.	CASSLTGPQETQYF	TGTGCCAGCAGCTTGACAGGGCCCCAAGAGACCCAGTACTTC
TRBD1	TRBV2	TRBJ1-2	.	CASSRRQGLNYGYTF	TGTGCCAGCAGTCGCCGACAGGGGCTCAACTATGGCTACACCTTC
TRBD1	TRBV18	TRBJ2-7	.	CASSPILTGGSYEQYF	TGTGCCAGCTCACCAATTCTGACAGGGGGATCCTACGAGCAGTACTTC
TRBD2	TRBV29-1	TRBJ2-1	.	CSVILSGRGYNEQFF	TGCAGCGTTATTCTATCCGGGAGGGGTTACAATGAGCAGTTCTTC
TRBD2	TRBV2	TRBJ2-7	.	CASSEALLTSGAYEQYF	TGTGCCAGCAGTGAAGCGCTGTTGACTAGCGGAGCCTACGAGCAGTACTTC
.	TRBV18	TRBJ1-5	.	CASSPPGGNQPQHF	TGTGCCAGCTCACCACCGGGGGGGAATCAGCCCCAGCATTTT
.	TRBV21-1	TRBJ2-7	few	CASSKPTGDPYEQYF	TGTGCCAGCAGCAAACCGACGGGAGACCCCTACGAGCAGTACTTC
TRBD2	TRBV9	TRBJ2-1	.	CASSAVAGVYNEQFF	TGTGCCAGCAGCGCCGTAGCGGGAGTTTACAATGAGCAGTTCTTC
.	TRBV28	TRBJ1-1	.	CASSYPRDTEAFF	TGTGCCAGCAGTTACCCCCGGGACACTGAAGCTTTCTTT
.	TRBV25-1	TRBJ2-6	.	CASSDPSSGANVLTF	TGTGCCAGCAGTGACCCCAGCTCTGGGGCCAACGTCCTGACTTTC
TRBD2	TRBV7-2	TRBJ2-1	.	CASSLFLAGNEQFF	TGTGCCAGCAGCTTATTCCTAGCGGGAAATGAGCAGTTCTTC
TRBD2	TRBV11-2	TRBJ2-7	.	CASSFAGGGLDEQYF	TGTGCCAGCAGCTTCGCGGGAGGGGGCTTGGACGAGCAGTACTTC
TRBD1	TRBV6-5	TRBJ2-5	once	CASSYGTGTPGAQYF	TGTGCCAGCAGTTACGGGACAGGCACCCCTGGGGCCCAGTACTTC
TRBD2	TRBV5-6	TRBJ2-1	.	CASRRGTSVYNEQFF	TGTGCCAGCAGGCGCGGGACTAGCGTCTACAATGAGCAGTTCTTC
TRBD1	TRBV16	TRBJ1-2	.	CASSHAPGTGGANYGYTF	TGTGCCAGCAGCCACGCGCCCGGGACAGGGGGTGCTAACTATGGCTACACCTTC
TRBD1	TRBV30	TRBJ1-5	.	CAWSTQDRGNQPQHF	TGTGCCTGGAGTACTCAGGACAGGGGGAATCAGCCCCAGCATTTT
.	TRBV11-3	TRBJ1-6	few	CASSLERGRANSPLHF	TGTGCCAGCAGCTTAGAACGGGGAAGGGCGAATTCACCCCTCCACTTT
.	TRBV7-3	TRBJ2-2	.	CASSLTSEHTGELFF	TGTGCCAGCAGCTTAACTAGTGAACACACCGGGGAGCTGTTTTTT
.	TRBV10-3	TRBJ2-3	few	CAISIADPTDTQYF	TGTGCCATCAGTATAGCGGATCCGACAGATACGCAGTATTTT
TRBD1	TRBV5-6	TRBJ1-2	few	CASSRQGPNYGYTF	TGTGCCAGCAGCAGACAGGGACCTAACTATGGCTACACCTTC
.	TRBV5-6	TRBJ2-7	.	CASSGGPSATYEQYF	TGTGCCAGCAGCGGAGGTCCTAGCGCCACCTACGAGCAGTACTTC